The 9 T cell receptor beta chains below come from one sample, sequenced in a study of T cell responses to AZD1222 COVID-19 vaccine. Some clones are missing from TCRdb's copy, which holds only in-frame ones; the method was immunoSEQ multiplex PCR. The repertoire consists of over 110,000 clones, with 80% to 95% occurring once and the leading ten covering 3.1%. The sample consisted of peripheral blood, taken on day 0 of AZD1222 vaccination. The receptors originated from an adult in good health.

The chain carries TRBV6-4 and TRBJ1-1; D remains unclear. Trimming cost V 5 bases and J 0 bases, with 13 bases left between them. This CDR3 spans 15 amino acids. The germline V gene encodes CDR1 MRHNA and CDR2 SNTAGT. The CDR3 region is CASSKGWAMNTEAFF. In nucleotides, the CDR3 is TGTGCCAGCAGTAAAGGGTGGGCAATGAACACTGAAGCTTTCTTT.

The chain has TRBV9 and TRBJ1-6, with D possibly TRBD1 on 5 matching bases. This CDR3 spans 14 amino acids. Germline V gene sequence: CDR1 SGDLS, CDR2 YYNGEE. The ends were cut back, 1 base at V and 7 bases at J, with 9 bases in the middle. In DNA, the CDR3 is TGTGCCAGCAGCGTAACGGCAGGGAATTCACCCCTCCACTTT. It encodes CASSVTAGNSPLHF. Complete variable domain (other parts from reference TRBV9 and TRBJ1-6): DSGVTQTPKHLITATGQRVTLRCSPRSGDLSVYWYQQSLDQGLQFLIQYYNGEERAKGNILERFSAQQFPDLHSELNLSSLELGDSALYFCASSVTAGNSPLHFGNGTRLTVT.

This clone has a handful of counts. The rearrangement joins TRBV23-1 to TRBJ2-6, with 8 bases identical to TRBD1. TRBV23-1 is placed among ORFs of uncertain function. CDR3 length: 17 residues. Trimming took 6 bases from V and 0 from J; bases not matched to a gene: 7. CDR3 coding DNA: TGCGCCAGCAGGGGGACAGGCCTGGGCTCTGGGGCCAACGTCCTGACTTTC. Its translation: CASRGTGLGSGANVLTF.

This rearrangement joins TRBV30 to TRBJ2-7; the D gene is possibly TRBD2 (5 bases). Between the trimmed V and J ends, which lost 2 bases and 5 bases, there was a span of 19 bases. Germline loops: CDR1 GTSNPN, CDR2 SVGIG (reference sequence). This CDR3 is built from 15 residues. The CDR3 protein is CAWSPKPTSFHEQYF. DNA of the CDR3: TGTGCCTGGAGTCCAAAGCCCACTAGTTTCCACGAGCAGTACTTC.

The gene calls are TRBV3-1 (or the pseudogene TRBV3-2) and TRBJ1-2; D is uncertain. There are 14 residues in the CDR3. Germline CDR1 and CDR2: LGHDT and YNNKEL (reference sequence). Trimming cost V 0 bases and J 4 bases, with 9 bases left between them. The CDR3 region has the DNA TGTGCCAGCAGCCAAGACAGCCTAATCTATGGCTACACCTTC. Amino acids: CASSQDSLIYGYTF.

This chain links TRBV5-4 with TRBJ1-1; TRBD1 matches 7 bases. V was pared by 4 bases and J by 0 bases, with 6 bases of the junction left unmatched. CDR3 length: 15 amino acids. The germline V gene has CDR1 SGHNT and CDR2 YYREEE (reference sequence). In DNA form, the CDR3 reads TGTGCCAGCAGCGCGAAGACAGGGTTGAACACTGAAGCTTTCTTT. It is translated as CASSAKTGLNTEAFF.

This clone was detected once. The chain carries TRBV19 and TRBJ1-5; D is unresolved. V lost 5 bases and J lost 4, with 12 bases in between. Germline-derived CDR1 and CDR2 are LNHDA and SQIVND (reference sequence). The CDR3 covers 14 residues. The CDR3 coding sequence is TGTGCCAGTAGTGATGACATGGGGAATCAGCCCCAGCATTTT. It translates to CASSDDMGNQPQHF.

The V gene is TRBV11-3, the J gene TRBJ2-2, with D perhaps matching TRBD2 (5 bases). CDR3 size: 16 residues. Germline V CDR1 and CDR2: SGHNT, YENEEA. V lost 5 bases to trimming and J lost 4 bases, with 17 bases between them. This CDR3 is CASSPSAGGRTGELFF. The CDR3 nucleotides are TGTGCCAGCAGCCCGAGTGCGGGTGGGCGCACCGGGGAGCTGTTTTTT.

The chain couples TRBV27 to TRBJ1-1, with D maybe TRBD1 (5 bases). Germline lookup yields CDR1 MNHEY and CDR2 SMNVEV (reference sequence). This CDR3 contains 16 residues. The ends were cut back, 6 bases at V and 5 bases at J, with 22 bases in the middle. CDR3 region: CASSRLIRGPRTEAFF. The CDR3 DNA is TGTGCCAGCAGCCGTCTTATACGGGGACCCCGGACTGAAGCTTTCTTT.